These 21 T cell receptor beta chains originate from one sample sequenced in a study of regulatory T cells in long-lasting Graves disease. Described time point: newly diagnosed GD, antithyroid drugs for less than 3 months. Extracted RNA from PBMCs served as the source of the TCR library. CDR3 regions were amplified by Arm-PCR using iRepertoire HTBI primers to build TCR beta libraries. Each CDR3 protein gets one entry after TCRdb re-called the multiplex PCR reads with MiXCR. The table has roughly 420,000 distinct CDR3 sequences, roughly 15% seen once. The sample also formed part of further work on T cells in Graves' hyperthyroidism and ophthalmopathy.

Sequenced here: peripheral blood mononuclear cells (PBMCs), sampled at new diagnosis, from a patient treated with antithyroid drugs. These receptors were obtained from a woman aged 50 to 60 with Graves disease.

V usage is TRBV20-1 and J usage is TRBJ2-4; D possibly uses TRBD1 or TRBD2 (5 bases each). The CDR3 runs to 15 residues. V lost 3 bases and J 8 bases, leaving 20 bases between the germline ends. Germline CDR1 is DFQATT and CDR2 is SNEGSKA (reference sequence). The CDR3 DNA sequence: TGCAGTGCTAGGGACCAACGGGACCTCTGGGACATTCAGTACTTC. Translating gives CSARDQRDLWDIQYF.

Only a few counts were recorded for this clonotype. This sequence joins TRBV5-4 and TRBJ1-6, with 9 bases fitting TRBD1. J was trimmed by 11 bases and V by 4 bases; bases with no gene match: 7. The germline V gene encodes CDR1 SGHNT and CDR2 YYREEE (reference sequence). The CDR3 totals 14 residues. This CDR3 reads CASSAGQGLTPLHF. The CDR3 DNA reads TGTGCCAGCAGCGCTGGACAGGGGCTGACACCCCTCCACTTT.

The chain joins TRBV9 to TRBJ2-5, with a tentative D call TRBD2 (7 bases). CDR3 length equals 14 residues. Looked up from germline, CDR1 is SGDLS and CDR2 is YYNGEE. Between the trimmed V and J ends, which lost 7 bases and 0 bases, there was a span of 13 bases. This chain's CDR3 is CASGGAEYQETQYF. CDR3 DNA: TGTGCCAGCGGGGGGGCAGAGTACCAAGAGACCCAGTACTTC.

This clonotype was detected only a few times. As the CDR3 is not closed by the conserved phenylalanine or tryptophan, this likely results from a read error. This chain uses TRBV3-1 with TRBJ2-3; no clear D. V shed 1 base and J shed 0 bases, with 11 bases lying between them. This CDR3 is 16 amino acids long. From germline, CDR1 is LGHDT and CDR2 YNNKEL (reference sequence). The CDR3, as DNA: TGTGCCAGCAGCCAAGTGTCGGTATCTAGCACAGATACGCAGTATTCT. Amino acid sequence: CASSQVSVSSTDTQYS.

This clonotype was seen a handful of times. The CDR3 DNA is TGTGCCATCAGCCAGCGGAACACCGGGGAGCTGTTTTTT. Protein sequence: CAISQRNTGELFF. This chain uses TRBV10-3 with TRBJ2-2, with D unclear. The CDR3 covers 13 residues. Germline loops: CDR1 ENHRY, CDR2 SYGVKD. V dropped 6 bases and J dropped 1 base, with 6 bases sitting between them.

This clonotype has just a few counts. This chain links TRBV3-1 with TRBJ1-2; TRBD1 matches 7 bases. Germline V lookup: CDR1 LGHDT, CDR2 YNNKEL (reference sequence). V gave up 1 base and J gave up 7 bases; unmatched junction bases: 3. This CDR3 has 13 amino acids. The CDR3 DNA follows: TGTGCCAGCAGCCAAGTGCCAGGGGGTGGCTACACCTTC. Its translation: CASSQVPGGGYTF.

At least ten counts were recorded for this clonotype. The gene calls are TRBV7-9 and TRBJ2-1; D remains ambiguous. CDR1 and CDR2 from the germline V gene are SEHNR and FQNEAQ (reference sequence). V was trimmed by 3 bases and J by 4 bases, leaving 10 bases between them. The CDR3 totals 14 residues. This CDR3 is CASSLGTEYNEQFF. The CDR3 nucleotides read TGTGCCAGCAGCTTGGGAACCGAGTACAATGAGCAGTTCTTC.

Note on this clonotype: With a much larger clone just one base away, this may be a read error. In DNA form, the CDR3 reads TGCAGTGCATATGGACTAGCGGGCCTCAATGAGCAGTTCTTC. This encodes CSAYGLAGLNEQFF. This chain uses TRBV20-1 with TRBJ2-1; 11 bases align to TRBD2. CDR1 and CDR2 (germline): DFQATT, SNEGSKA (reference sequence). This CDR3 region has 14 residues. The junction had 7 bases not matched to a gene; V was cut back by 6 bases and J by 6 bases.

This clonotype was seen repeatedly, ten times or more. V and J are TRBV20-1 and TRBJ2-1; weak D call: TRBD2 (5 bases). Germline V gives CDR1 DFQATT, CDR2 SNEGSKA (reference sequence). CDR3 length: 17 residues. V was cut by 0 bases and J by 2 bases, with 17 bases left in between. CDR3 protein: CSARDRVGSETYNEQFF. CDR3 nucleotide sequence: TGCAGTGCTAGAGACCGCGTGGGTAGCGAGACCTACAATGAGCAGTTCTTC.

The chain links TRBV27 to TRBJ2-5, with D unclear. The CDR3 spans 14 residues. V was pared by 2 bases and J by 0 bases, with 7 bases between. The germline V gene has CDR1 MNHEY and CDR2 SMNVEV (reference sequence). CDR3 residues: CASSLGRYQETQYF. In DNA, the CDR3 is TGTGCCAGCAGTTTAGGCCGGTACCAAGAGACCCAGTACTTC.

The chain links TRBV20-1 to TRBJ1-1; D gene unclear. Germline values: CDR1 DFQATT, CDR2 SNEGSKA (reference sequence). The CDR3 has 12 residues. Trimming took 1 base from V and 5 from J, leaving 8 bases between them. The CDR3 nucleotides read TGCAGTGCTAGAGTTTTGGGGACTGAAGCTTTCTTT. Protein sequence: CSARVLGTEAFF.

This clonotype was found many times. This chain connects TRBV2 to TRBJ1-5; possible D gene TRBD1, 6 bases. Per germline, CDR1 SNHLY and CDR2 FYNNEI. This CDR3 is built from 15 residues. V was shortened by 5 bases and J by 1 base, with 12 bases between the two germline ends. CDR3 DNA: TGTGCCAGCAGTAATCAGGGGACGAGCAATCAGCCCCAGCATTTT. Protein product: CASSNQGTSNQPQHF.

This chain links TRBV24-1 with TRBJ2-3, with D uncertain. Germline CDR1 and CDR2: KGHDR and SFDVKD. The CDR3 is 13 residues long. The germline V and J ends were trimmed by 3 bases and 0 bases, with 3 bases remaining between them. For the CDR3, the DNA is TGTGCCACCAGTGATACGAGCACAGATACGCAGTATTTT. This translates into CATSDTSTDTQYF.

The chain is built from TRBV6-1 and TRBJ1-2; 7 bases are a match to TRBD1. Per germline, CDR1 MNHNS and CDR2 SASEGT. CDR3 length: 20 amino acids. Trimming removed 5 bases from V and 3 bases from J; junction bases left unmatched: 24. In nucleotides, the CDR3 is TGTGCCAGCAGTCCCTCTCGTTATCCGGGACAGAAATTCTCAGACTATGGCTACACCTTC. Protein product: CASSPSRYPGQKFSDYGYTF.

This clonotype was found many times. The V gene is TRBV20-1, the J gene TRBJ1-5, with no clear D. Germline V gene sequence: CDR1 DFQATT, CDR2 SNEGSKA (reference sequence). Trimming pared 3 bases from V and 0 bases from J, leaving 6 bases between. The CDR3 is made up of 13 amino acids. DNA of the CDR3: TGCAGTGCTAGCAGCCATAGCAATCAGCCCCAGCATTTT. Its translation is CSASSHSNQPQHF.

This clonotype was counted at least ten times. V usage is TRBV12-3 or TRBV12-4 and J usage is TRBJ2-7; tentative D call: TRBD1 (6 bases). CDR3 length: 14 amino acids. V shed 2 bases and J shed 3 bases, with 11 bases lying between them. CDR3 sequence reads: CASSLPQQGYEQYF. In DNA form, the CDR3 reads TGTGCCAGCAGTTTACCACAACAGGGCTACGAGCAGTACTTC.

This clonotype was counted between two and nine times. CDR3 residues: CASSLGVGGNTIYF. The CDR3 DNA is TGTGCCAGCAGTTTGGGGGTAGGAGGAAACACCATATATTTT. The chain is built from TRBV28 and TRBJ1-3; tentatively, D is TRBD1 (5 bases). This CDR3 comprises 14 residues. The germline CDR1 and CDR2 sequences are MDHEN and SYDVKM. Trimming took 3 bases from V and 4 from J, leaving 10 bases between them.

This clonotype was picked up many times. The CDR3 here is CASSFWTSDNEQFF. The CDR3 DNA follows: TGTGCCAGCAGTTTCTGGACGTCGGACAATGAGCAGTTCTTC. The gene calls are TRBV27 and TRBJ2-1; D is ambiguous. There are 14 residues in the CDR3. V lost 3 bases, J lost 5 bases, and 11 bases lay in between. Germline assignment: CDR1 MNHEY and CDR2 SMNVEV (reference sequence).

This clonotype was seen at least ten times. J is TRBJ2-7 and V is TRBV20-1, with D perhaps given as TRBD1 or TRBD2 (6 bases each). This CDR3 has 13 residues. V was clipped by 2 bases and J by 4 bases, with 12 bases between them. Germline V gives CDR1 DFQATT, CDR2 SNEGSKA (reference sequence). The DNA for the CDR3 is TGCAGTGCTAGATACGGGGGCGTGTACGAGCAGTACTTC. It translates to CSARYGGVYEQYF.

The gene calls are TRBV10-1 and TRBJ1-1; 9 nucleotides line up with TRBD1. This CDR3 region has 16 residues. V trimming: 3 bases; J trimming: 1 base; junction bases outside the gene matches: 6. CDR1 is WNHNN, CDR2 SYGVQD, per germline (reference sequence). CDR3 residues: CASSDPGTGRNTEAFF. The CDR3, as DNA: TGCGCCAGCAGTGACCCTGGGACAGGGCGGAACACTGAAGCTTTCTTT.

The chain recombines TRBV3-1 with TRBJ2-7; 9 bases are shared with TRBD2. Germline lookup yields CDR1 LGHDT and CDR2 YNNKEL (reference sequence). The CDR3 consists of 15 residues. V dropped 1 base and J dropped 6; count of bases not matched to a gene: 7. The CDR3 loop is CASSQGGSGGFEQYF. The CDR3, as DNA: TGTGCCAGCAGCCAAGGGGGTAGCGGGGGTTTCGAGCAGTACTTC.